This entry lists 13 T cell receptor beta chains sequenced from one sample in a study of control samples from healthy donors and cancer patients. Clones were sequenced by immunoSEQ multiplex PCR, and TCRdb holds only the in-frame ones, with some missing. The sample holds 70,000 to 95,000 clones, about 87% seen once. What was sequenced was blood. These receptors were obtained from a middle-aged man in good health.

V gene TRBV7-3 combines with J gene TRBJ1-5, with D hard to call. V lost 4 bases and J lost 0, with 7 bases in between. The CDR3 has 14 residues. Per germline, CDR1 SGHTA and CDR2 FQGTGA. The CDR3: CASSSGLSNQPQHF. Here the CDR3 DNA reads TGTGCCAGCAGCTCGGGTCTTAGCAATCAGCCCCAGCATTTT.

This clone was detected a few times. This chain links TRBV27 with TRBJ2-1; TRBD1 aligns across 8 bases. V lost 6 bases to trimming and J lost 2 bases; unmatched junction nucleotides: 3. This CDR3 spans 14 amino acids. The germline V gene has CDR1 MNHEY and CDR2 SMNVEV (reference sequence). The DNA for the CDR3 is TGTGCCAGCAGAGAACAGGGGGCCTACAATGAGCAGTTCTTC. Protein product: CASREQGAYNEQFF.

CDR3 nucleotide sequence: TGTGCTAGTGGTTTGGCCGGGACGGAGATGGCCAATGAGCAGTTCTTC. Amino acid sequence: CASGLAGTEMANEQFF. The chain has TRBV12-5 and TRBJ2-1; perhaps D is TRBD1 or TRBD2 (5 bases each). V was clipped by 1 base and J by 6 bases, with 16 bases between them. The CDR3 is 16 amino acids. Germline V gene sequence: CDR1 LGHNT, CDR2 FRNRAP.

The chain has TRBV15 and TRBJ1-1, with D possibly TRBD1 on 6 matching bases. The CDR3 length is 17 residues. Trimming took 2 bases from V and 1 from J, leaving 17 bases between them. From germline, CDR1 is LNHNV and CDR2 YYDKDF (reference sequence). In DNA form, the CDR3 reads TGTGCCACCAGCAGACCCAAGGAGGGGGTGGGGAACACTGAAGCTTTCTTT. This sequence encodes CATSRPKEGVGNTEAFF. Full variable domain (missing parts from reference TRBV15 and TRBJ1-1): DAMVIQNPRYQVTQFGKPVTLSCSQTLNHNVMYWYQQKSSQAPKLLFHYYDKDFNNEADTPDNFQSRRPNTSFCFLDIRSPGLGDTAMYLCATSRPKEGVGNTEAFFGQGTRLTVV.

The V and J genes are TRBV7-2 and TRBJ1-3; D ambiguous. CDR1 and CDR2 (germline): SGHTA, FQGNSA. The ends were cut back, 1 base at V and 3 bases at J, with 7 bases in the middle. The CDR3 has 14 residues. The CDR3 DNA sequence: TGTGCCAGCAGCTTAGGTGGTTATGGAAACACCATATATTTT. As protein: CASSLGGYGNTIYF. Variable domain in full (rest from reference TRBV7-2 and TRBJ1-3): GAGVSQSPSNKVTEKGKDVELRCDPISGHTALYWYRQSLGQGLEFLIYFQGNSAPDKSGLPSDRFSAERTGGSVSTLTIQRTQQEDSAVYLCASSLGGYGNTIYFGEGSWLTVV.

This chain uses TRBV28 with TRBJ1-1; D is undetermined. The CDR3 is made up of 13 amino acids. Per the germline V gene, CDR1 is MDHEN and CDR2 is SYDVKM. The germline V and J ends were trimmed by 4 bases and 0 bases, with 6 bases remaining between them. The CDR3 here is CASSSYMNTEAFF. The CDR3 nucleotides are TGTGCCAGCAGTTCCTATATGAACACTGAAGCTTTCTTT.

The rearrangement links TRBV24-1 to TRBJ1-2; 11 bases line up with TRBD1. This CDR3 region has 16 residues. Germline CDR1 is KGHDR and CDR2 is SFDVKD. Trimming at V came to 4 bases and at J to 4 bases, leaving 7 bases not matched to a gene. The CDR3 sequence is CATSDPGQGASYGYTF. The CDR3, as DNA: TGTGCCACCAGTGACCCCGGACAGGGGGCGAGCTATGGCTACACCTTC.

The rearrangement links TRBV2 to TRBJ1-2, with 8 nucleotides matching TRBD1. The CDR3 length is 15 residues. V lost 4 bases to trimming and J lost 4 bases; unmatched junction nucleotides: 8. Germline V gene sequence: CDR1 SNHLY, CDR2 FYNNEI. CDR3 region: CASSGTDRGPYGYTF. The DNA for the CDR3 is TGTGCCAGCAGTGGGACAGACAGGGGTCCCTATGGCTACACCTTC.

The V call is TRBV12-5, the J call TRBJ2-1, with TRBD2 identical over 13 bases. Unmatched junction bases numbered 4, after V lost 7 bases and J lost 4 bases. Germline V CDR1 and CDR2: LGHNT, FRNRAP. The CDR3 covers 15 residues. As DNA, the CDR3 is TGTGCTAGTGCCCCGACTAGCGGGGGGTACAATGAGCAGTTCTTC. Its protein product is CASAPTSGGYNEQFF.

The chain couples TRBV5-1 to TRBJ1-3; 8 bases agree with TRBD1. The junction had 5 bases not matched to a gene; V was cut back by 2 bases and J by 4 bases. CDR3 length: 15 amino acids. Germline lookup yields CDR1 SGHRS and CDR2 YFSETQ. The CDR3 protein is CASSLSWTGGNTIYF. For the CDR3, the DNA is TGCGCCAGCAGCTTATCATGGACAGGGGGAAACACCATATATTTT. The full variable domain, in which reference TRBV5-1 and TRBJ1-3 provide the parts outside the CDR3, is KAGVTQTPRYLIKTRGQQVTLSCSPISGHRSVSWYQQTPGQGLQFLFEYFSETQRNKGNFPGRFSGRQFSNSRSEMNVSTLELGDSALYLCASSLSWTGGNTIYFGEGSWLTVV.

V and J are TRBV3-1 (or the pseudogene TRBV3-2) and TRBJ2-2, with 7 bases that match TRBD2. The CDR3 sequence is 16 residues long. The V segment lost 3 bases and the J segment 3 bases; nucleotides outside the gene matches: 7. In germline, CDR1 is LGHDT, CDR2 YNNKEL (reference sequence). CDR3 sequence reads: CASSQGLAEHTGELFF. For the CDR3, the DNA is TGTGCCAGCAGCCAGGGGCTAGCGGAACACACCGGGGAGCTGTTTTTT.

The chain uses TRBV6-2 or TRBV6-3 and TRBJ1-1; 9 nucleotides line up with TRBD1. The V segment lost 2 bases and the J segment 5 bases; nucleotides outside the gene matches: 6. From germline, CDR1 is MNHEY and CDR2 SVGEGT. This CDR3 has 15 amino acids. CDR3 sequence: CASSYTGQGITEAFF. DNA of the CDR3: TGTGCCAGCAGTTACACAGGACAGGGGATTACTGAAGCTTTCTTT.

This rearrangement joins TRBV7-2 to TRBJ2-7, with 10 positions matching TRBD2. Per germline, CDR1 SGHTA and CDR2 FQGNSA. Trimming took 2 bases from V and 3 from J; bases not matched to a gene: 7. CDR3 length equals 16 residues. The CDR3 region has the DNA TGTGCCAGCAGCTTAAGTATCGCTAGCGGGAGCTACGAGCAGTACTTC. Translated: CASSLSIASGSYEQYF.